The rows below give T cell receptor beta chains drawn from one sample of a study of T cells in Graves' hyperthyroidism and ophthalmopathy. TCRdb fed the multiplex PCR reads into MiXCR, producing one record per CDR3 protein. The data show roughly 250,000 distinct CDR3 sequences, approximately 14% seen once. Input material: blood. The source is a woman aged 40 to 55 with Graves' hyperthyroidism that later progressed to Graves' ophthalmopathy. The CDR3 runs from the conserved cysteine through the conserved F or W. The D gene is left open where the match is weak. A row's size may be missing; if present it is once, few, many or a size class.

cdr3_aa cdr3_nt v_call d_call clone_size j_call cdr3_length
CASSLGLASREQYF TGTGCCAGCAGTTTAGGTCTAGCGAGTCGCGAGCAGTACTTC TRBV27 NA many TRBJ2-7 14
CASSFGLGRQETQYF TGTGCCAGCAGTTTCGGACTAGGTCGTCAAGAGACCCAGTACTTC TRBV12-3/TRBV12-4 TRBD2 many TRBJ2-5 15
CASSLGGREPQHF TGTGCCAGCAGCTTAGGGGGCAGGGAACCCCAGCATTTT TRBV7-6 NA many TRBJ1-5 13
CASSRTDRLGGNTIYF TGTGCCAGCAGCCGGACAGACAGGCTAGGTGGAAACACCATATATTTT TRBV11-2 NA NA TRBJ1-3 16
CASSLEGHYNEQFF TGCGCCAGCAGCTTGGAGGGGCACTACAATGAGCAGTTCTTC TRBV5-1 NA many TRBJ2-1 14
CASSLLTGAADTQYF TGTGCCAGCAGTTTATTAACAGGGGCCGCAGATACGCAGTATTTT TRBV28 TRBD1 few TRBJ2-3 15
CASSSSGLADYEQYF TGTGCCAGCAGTTCCTCGGGACTAGCGGACTACGAGCAGTACTTC TRBV12-3/TRBV12-4 TRBD2 many TRBJ2-7 15
CASSADRTERFTDTQYF TGTGCCAGCAGCGCCGACCGGACAGAAAGATTCACAGATACGCAGTATTTT TRBV7-9 NA many TRBJ2-3 17
CASSELVAGGPGTGELFF TGTGCCAGCAGTGAATTGGTAGCGGGAGGGCCGGGCACCGGGGAGCTGTTTTTT TRBV2 TRBD2 many TRBJ2-2 18
CSGILVGGYEQYF TGCAGCGGCATACTAGTTGGAGGCTACGAGCAGTACTTC TRBV29-1 NA NA TRBJ2-7 13
CASSLELGSGDSYEQYF TGTGCCAGCAGCTTAGAATTGGGGTCAGGGGACTCCTACGAGCAGTACTTC TRBV7-8 NA few TRBJ2-7 17
CASSPRAQDTQYF TGTGCCAGCAGCCCTCGGGCGCAAGATACGCAGTATTTT TRBV7-3 NA few TRBJ2-3 13
CASSLLAESTDTQYF TGCGCCAGCAGCTTACTAGCGGAAAGCACAGATACGCAGTATTTT TRBV5-1 TRBD2 many TRBJ2-3 15
CASSDAEAFF TGTGCCAGCAGTGATGCAGAAGCTTTCTTT TRBV2 NA many TRBJ1-1 10
CASLPRDRLDNEQFF TGTGCCAGCTTGCCCCGGGACCGACTGGACAATGAGCAGTTCTTC TRBV19 NA many TRBJ2-1 15
CASSLIGLAGLDPTQYF TGTGCCAGCAGCCTTATTGGACTAGCGGGATTAGACCCGACCCAGTACTTC TRBV7-2 TRBD2 many TRBJ2-5 17
CASSAGLSTGQHSGNTIYF TGTGCCAGCAGCGCAGGCCTCTCTACCGGACAGCACTCTGGAAACACCATATATTTT TRBV9 NA many TRBJ1-3 19
CASSPSRQGWNSPLHF TGTGCCAGCAGTCCATCCCGACAGGGGTGGAATTCACCCCTCCACTTT TRBV27 TRBD1 many TRBJ1-6 16
CSVRDRVSYNEQFF TGCAGCGTTCGGGACAGGGTCTCCTACAATGAGCAGTTCTTC TRBV29-1 TRBD1 NA TRBJ2-1 14
CASRRQGPYNEQFF TGTGCCAGCAGGCGACAGGGTCCCTACAATGAGCAGTTCTTC TRBV6-1 TRBD1 many TRBJ2-1 14
CSARVETGGSGLYNEQFF TGCAGTGCTAGAGTCGAGACGGGGGGGTCGGGACTCTACAATGAGCAGTTCTTC TRBV20-1 TRBD2 NA TRBJ2-1 18
CASSQDGGGRAYSNQPQHF TGCGCCAGCAGCCAAGATGGCGGGGGTCGGGCATATAGCAATCAGCCCCAGCATTTT TRBV4-1 NA NA TRBJ1-5 19
CASSLVPSKTYEQYF TGTGCCAGCAGCTTGGTTCCTAGCAAAACCTACGAGCAGTACTTC TRBV5-6 NA few TRBJ2-7 15
CASSYSSVAGPPGELFF TGTGCCAGCAGTTACTCAAGTGTCGCGGGGCCCCCCGGGGAGCTGTTTTTT TRBV6-5 NA NA TRBJ2-2 17
CASSEFQGEGYTF TGTGCCAGCAGTGAATTTCAGGGCGAAGGCTACACCTTC TRBV6-1 NA NA TRBJ1-2 13
CASSPLPTGSSYEQYF TGTGCCAGCAGCCCTCTTCCGACAGGAAGCTCCTACGAGCAGTACTTC TRBV9 NA many TRBJ2-7 16
CASGSGLNYGYTF TGTGCTAGTGGTTCGGGCCTTAACTATGGCTACACCTTC TRBV12-5 NA many TRBJ1-2 13
CASSSGQLLSYEQYF TGTGCCAGCAGCTCAGGACAGCTTCTCTCCTACGAGCAGTACTTC TRBV5-4 NA NA TRBJ2-7 15
CASSSGGYLRVTYEQYF TGCGCCAGCAGCTCCGGGGGCTACCTACGGGTTACCTACGAGCAGTACTTC TRBV5-1 NA many TRBJ2-7 17
CASSRTSSVETQYF TGTGCCAGTAGTCGGACTAGTAGTGTGGAGACCCAGTACTTC TRBV19 TRBD2 NA TRBJ2-5 14
CASSLVVGDIGYGYTF TGCGCCAGCAGCTTGGTGGTAGGGGACATCGGTTATGGCTACACCTTC TRBV5-1 NA many TRBJ1-2 16
CASSPVQGLNSPLHF TGTGCCAGCAGCCCCGTACAGGGACTTAATTCACCCCTCCACTTT TRBV27 NA many TRBJ1-6 15
CASSIGGDNEQFF TGTGCCAGTAGTATAGGGGGAGACAATGAGCAGTTCTTC TRBV19 NA NA TRBJ2-1 13
CASSSPNTEAFF TGTGCCTCCAGTTCCCCCAACACTGAAGCTTTCTTT TRBV30 NA many TRBJ1-1 12
CSAIPISSYEQYF TGCAGTGCTATTCCGATTAGCTCCTACGAGCAGTACTTC TRBV20-1 NA many TRBJ2-7 13
CSARGGAGLNTEAFF TGCAGTGCTAGGGGTGGGGCAGGGTTGAACACTGAAGCTTTCTTT TRBV20-1 NA NA TRBJ1-1 15
CASSQEKGPSYEQYF TGTGCCAGCAGCCAAGAGAAGGGTCCTTCCTACGAGCAGTACTTC TRBV4-2 NA many TRBJ2-7 15
CSARGGYYEQYF TGCAGTGCCCGCGGGGGGTACTACGAGCAGTACTTC TRBV20-1 TRBD2 NA TRBJ2-7 12
CAISELDLQGTQYF TGTGCCATCAGTGAGTTAGACCTACAAGGGACCCAGTACTTC TRBV10-3 NA many TRBJ2-5 14
CASSYLGTAPSAKNEKLFF TGTGCCAGCAGTTACCTCGGGACGGCTCCCTCCGCTAAGAATGAAAAACTGTTTTTT TRBV6-2/TRBV6-3 NA many TRBJ1-4 19
CASRLDGSYNEQFF TGCGCCAGCAGGCTCGACGGATCATACAATGAGCAGTTCTTC TRBV4-1 NA few TRBJ2-1 14
CASSEAVLAGLTDTQYF TGTGCCAGCAGTGAAGCTGTACTAGCGGGGCTTACAGATACGCAGTATTTT TRBV2 TRBD2 many TRBJ2-3 17
CATHSRDRETQYF TGTGCCACCCACTCCCGCGATCGGGAGACCCAGTACTTC TRBV28 NA many TRBJ2-5 13
CASSDGQGYSPLHF TGTGCCAGTAGTGACGGACAGGGCTATTCACCCCTCCACTTT TRBV19 TRBD1 many TRBJ1-6 14
CASSLELAGGSDEQYF TGTGCCAGCAGCTTGGAACTAGCGGGAGGAAGCGACGAGCAGTACTTC TRBV5-8 TRBD2 NA TRBJ2-7 16
CASSEVGGLYEQFF TGTGCCAGCAGTGAAGTCGGGGGGCTGTATGAGCAGTTCTTC TRBV6-1 NA many TRBJ2-1 14
CASSRGSSYNEQFF TGTGCCAGCAGCCGCGGGAGTTCCTACAATGAGCAGTTCTTC TRBV11-1 TRBD2 many TRBJ2-1 14